This paragraph covers one T cell receptor (beta chain) sequence. Authors' data handling: Estimation of nucleated cell counts was performed using reference gene primer amplification. Libraries were prepared by immunoSEQ multiplex PCR; TCRdb keeps only in-frame clonotypes and omits some of them. The D gene and trimming were derived from the DNA, and the V and J assignments and clone size from that table. The sample has about 260,000 clones, roughly 85% seen once; the top ten hold roughly 14%. These data come from a study of blood T cell repertoires in COVID-19. The overall study: The origin of the acute and convalescent COVID-19 samples was the United States, Italy and Spain.

Per germline, CDR1 SGHRS and CDR2 YFSETQ. The trim removed 0 bases at V and 2 bases at J, leaving 7 bases unmatched. There are 16 residues in the CDR3. Sample: peripheral blood. The chain uses TRBV5-1 and TRBJ2-5, with TRBD1 matching over 7 bases. The sequence was collected from a human donor in a cohort sampled during active COVID-19. This CDR3 reads CASSLGQGVRQETQYF. CDR3 bases: TGCGCCAGCAGCTTGGGACAGGGTGTTCGGCAAGAGACCCAGTACTTC. Looking up the rest from reference TRBV5-1 and TRBJ2-5 gives the full variable domain: KAGVTQTPRYLIKTRGQQVTLSCSPISGHRSVSWYQQTPGQGLQFLFEYFSETQRNKGNFPGRFSGRQFSNSRSEMNVSTLELGDSALYLCASSLGQGVRQETQYFGPGTRLLVL.